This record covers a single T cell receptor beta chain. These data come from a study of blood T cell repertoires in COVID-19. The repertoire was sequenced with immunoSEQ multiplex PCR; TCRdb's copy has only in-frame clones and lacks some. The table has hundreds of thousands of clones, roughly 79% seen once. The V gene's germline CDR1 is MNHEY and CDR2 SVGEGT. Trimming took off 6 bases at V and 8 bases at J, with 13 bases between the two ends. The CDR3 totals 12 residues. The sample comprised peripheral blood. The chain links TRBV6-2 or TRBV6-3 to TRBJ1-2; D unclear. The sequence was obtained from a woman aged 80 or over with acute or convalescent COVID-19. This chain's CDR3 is CASSPEPWGYTF. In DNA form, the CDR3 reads TGTGCCAGCAGCCCGGAGCCGTGGGGCTACACCTTC.